The present TCR beta chain was sequenced within a study of blood T cell repertoires in COVID-19. Study information: The analysed material was cDNA or gDNA that came from T cells, B-cell-depleted T cells, or PBMCs.

As processed by the authors: Reference gene primer amplification gave nucleated cell count estimates. TCRdb's table, derived via immunoSEQ multiplex PCR, lists solely in-frame clones and lacks some. That table supplies the V and J calls and clone size; D and trimming were determined from the DNA. The table includes about 64,000 clones, about 90% detected once. Seattle's cohort entered during active infection and was followed longitudinally. Per the germline V gene, CDR1 is SGHTS and CDR2 is YDEGEE. V lost 4 bases and J lost 4, with 6 bases in between. This CDR3 region has 13 residues. Specimen: peripheral blood. The sequence was collected from a woman in her sixties with COVID-19, enrolled during active disease. This rearrangement joins TRBV5-8 to TRBJ2-6; D not resolved. CDR3 sequence: CASSLTGANVLTF. The CDR3 DNA follows: TGTGCCAGCAGCCTAACCGGGGCCAACGTCCTGACTTTC.